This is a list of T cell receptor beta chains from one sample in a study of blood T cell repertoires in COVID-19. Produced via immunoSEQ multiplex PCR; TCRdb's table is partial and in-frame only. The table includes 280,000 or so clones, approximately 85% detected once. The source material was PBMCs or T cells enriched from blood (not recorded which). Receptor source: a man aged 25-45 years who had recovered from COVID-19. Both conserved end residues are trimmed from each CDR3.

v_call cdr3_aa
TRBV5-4 ASSTQTGLADGEQF
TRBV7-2 ASSLARVETQY
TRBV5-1 ASSSTTTTGASYGYT
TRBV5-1 ASRATGQGNEQF
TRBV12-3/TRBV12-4 ASSFEGIHGYT
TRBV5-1 ASSILTPGTYTDTQY
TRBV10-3 AISGKGTGGPYEQY
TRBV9 ASSVEAGDYSNQPQH
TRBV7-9 ASSSKQDTKAF
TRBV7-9 ASSPEGAAGNTIY
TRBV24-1 ATSDSGTGNTEAF
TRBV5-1 ASSSGTAGNTIY
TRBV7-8 ASSPGLAETQY
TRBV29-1 SLAENTDTQY
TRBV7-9 ASSLDHGGNYGYT
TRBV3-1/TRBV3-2 ASSRRGAGAYNEQF
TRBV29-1 SAGTGGSETQY
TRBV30 AWSRGGLSDTQY
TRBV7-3 ASSLTLGNTIY
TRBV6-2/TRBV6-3 ASSYPGTGGKAF
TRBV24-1 ATSDSSVPGYNEQF
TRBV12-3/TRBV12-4 ASRSNSPGELF
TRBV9 ASSASGTLLGNTIY
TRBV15 ATSPLDRDDEKLF
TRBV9 ASSATGGQETQY
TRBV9 ASSQGGTNTEAF
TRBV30 AWGQARINGYT
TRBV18 ASSPKEGQGQVQPQH
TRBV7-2 ASSLQGSSYNEQF
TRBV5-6 ASSPFMRSNYGYT
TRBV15 ATSREPESSYEQY
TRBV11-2 ASSKDRGRDTEAF
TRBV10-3 ASSGTGRNYGYT
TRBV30 AWSVRSGDTQY
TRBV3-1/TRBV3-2 ASGDRAQETQY
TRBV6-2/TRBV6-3 ASSPGGVPNQPQH
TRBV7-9 ASLLGQGAGELF
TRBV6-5 ASTTGGKRGYT
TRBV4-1 ASSQGGQPEQY
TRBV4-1 ASSQLLQGGPEAF
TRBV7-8 ASSRTGTTGELF
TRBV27 ASSLRGGTEAF
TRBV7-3 ASSSWGADTQY
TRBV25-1 ASSTGGTNTGELF
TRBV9 ASSETGNGLNRGNSPLH
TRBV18 ASSPQGTVNTEAF
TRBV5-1 ASNRDRGIGDEQY
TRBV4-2 ASTAGRGGTHNEQF
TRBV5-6 ASSRPGQGSDTQY
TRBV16 ASSQSVSNYNEQF
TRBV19 ASSVRQGATRPQH
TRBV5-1 ASSLQGRDPRNQPQH
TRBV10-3 AIRRGTAATNEKLF
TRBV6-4 ASSPGLEANEQF
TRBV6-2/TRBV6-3 ASSTGANYGYT
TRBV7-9 ASSLGTGLFTDTQY
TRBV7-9 ASSPTGTSGASTDTQY
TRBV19 ASSLDSPLGVDTIY
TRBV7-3 ASSPSARGTGEGYT
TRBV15 ATSRASRDGEQF